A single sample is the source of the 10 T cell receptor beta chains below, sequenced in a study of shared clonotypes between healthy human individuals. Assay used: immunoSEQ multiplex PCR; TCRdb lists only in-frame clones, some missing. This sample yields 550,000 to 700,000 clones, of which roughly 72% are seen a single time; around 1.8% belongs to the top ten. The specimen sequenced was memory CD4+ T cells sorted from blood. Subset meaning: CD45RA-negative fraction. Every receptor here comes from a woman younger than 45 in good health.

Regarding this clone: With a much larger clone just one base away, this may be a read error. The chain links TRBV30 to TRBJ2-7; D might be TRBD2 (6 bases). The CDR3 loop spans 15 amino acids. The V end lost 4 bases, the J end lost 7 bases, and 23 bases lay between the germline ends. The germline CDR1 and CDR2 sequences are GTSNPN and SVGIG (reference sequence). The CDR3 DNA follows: TGTGCCTGGACTAGCGAGAGTACTTCCCGCGGTGAGCAGTACTTC. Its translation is CAWTSESTSRGEQYF.

CDR3 region: CASSLGGEKLFF. The CDR3 DNA reads as TGTGCCAGCAGCTTAGGGGGTGAAAAACTGTTTTTT. The chain links TRBV7-2 to TRBJ1-4; D not resolved. V lost 1 base, J lost 7 bases, and 4 bases lay in between. Germline-derived CDR1 and CDR2 are SGHTA and FQGNSA. The CDR3 covers 12 residues.

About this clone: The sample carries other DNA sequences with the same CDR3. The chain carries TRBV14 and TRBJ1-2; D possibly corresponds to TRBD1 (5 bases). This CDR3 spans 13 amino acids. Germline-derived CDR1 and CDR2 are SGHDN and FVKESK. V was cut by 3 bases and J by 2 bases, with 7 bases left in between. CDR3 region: CASSQGQNYGYTF. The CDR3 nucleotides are TGTGCCAGCAGCCAGGGGCAAAACTATGGCTACACCTTC.

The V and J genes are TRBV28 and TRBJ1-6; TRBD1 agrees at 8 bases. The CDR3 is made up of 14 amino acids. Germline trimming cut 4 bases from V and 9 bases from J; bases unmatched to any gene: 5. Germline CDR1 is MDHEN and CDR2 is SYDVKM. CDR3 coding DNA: TGTGCCAGCAGTTCGACAGGGGTCGCTTCACCCCTCCACTTT. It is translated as CASSSTGVASPLHF.

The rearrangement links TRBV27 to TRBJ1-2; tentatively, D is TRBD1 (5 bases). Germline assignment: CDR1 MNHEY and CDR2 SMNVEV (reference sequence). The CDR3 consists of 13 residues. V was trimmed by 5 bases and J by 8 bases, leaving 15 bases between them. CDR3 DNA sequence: TGTGCCAGCAGTCCCGTTCCCAGGGCCGGCTACACCTTC. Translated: CASSPVPRAGYTF.

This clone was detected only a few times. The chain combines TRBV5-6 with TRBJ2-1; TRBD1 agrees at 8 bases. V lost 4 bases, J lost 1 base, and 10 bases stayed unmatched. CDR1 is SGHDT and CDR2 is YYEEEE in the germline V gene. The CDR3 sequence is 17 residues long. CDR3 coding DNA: TGTGCCAGCAGCGGGAACCAGGGGGCACGTTCCTACAATGAGCAGTTCTTC. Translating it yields CASSGNQGARSYNEQFF.

The CDR3: CASSSWTLNTGELFF. Here the CDR3 DNA reads TGCGCCAGCAGCTCATGGACTCTTAACACCGGGGAGCTGTTTTTT. The J gene is TRBJ2-2, the V gene TRBV5-1, with a weak D call TRBD2 (5 bases). V was clipped by 3 bases and J by 2 bases, with 11 bases between them. Germline V gives CDR1 SGHRS, CDR2 YFSETQ. This CDR3 region has 15 residues.

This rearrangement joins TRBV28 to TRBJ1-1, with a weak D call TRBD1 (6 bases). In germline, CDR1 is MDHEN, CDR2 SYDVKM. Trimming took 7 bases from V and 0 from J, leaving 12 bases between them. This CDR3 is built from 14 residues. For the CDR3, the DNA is TGTGCCAGCAAGCCGGGACAAATGAACACTGAAGCTTTCTTT. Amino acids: CASKPGQMNTEAFF.

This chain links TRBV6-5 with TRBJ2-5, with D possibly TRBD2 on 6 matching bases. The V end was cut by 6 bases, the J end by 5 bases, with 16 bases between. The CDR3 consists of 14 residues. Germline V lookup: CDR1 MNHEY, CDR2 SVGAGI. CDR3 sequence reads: CASSTGSGGETQYF. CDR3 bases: TGTGCCAGCAGCACTGGCTCCGGAGGGGAGACCCAGTACTTC.

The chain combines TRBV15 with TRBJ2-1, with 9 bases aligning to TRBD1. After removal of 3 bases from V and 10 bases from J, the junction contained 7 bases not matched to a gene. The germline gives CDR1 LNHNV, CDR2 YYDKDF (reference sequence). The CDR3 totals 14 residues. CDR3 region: CATSSPGQGEEQFF. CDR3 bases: TGTGCCACCAGCAGTCCGGGACAGGGAGAGGAGCAGTTCTTC. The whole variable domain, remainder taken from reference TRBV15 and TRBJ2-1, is DAMVIQNPRYQVTQFGKPVTLSCSQTLNHNVMYWYQQKSSQAPKLLFHYYDKDFNNEADTPDNFQSRRPNTSFCFLDIRSPGLGDTAMYLCATSSPGQGEEQFFGPGTRLTVL.